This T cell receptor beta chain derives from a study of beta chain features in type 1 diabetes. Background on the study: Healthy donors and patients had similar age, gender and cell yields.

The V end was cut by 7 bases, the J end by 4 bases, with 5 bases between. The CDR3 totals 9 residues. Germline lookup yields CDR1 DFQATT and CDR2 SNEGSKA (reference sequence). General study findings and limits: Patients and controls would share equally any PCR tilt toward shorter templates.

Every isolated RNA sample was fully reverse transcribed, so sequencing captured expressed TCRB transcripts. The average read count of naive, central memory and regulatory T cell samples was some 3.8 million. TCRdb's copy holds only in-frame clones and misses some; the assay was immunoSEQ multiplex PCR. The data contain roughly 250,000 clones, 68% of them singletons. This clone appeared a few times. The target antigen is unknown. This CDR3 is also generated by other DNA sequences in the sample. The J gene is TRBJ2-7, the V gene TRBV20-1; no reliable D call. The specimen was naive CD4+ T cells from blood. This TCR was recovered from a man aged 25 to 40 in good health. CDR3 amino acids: CSVGYEQYF. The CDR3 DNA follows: TGCAGTGTCGGTTACGAGCAGTACTTC.